This passage covers 4 T cell receptor beta chains from one sample sequenced in a study of blood T cell repertoires in COVID-19. Libraries were prepared by immunoSEQ multiplex PCR; TCRdb keeps only in-frame clonotypes and omits some of them. The sample shows more than 300,000 clones, 88% of them seen only once. The sequenced sample was peripheral blood. The receptors here all came from a woman in her 30s with COVID-19, enrolled during active disease.

This chain connects TRBV5-1 to TRBJ1-6; 12 bases align to TRBD1. The junction had 5 bases not matched to a gene; V was cut back by 4 bases and J by 3 bases. Germline lookup yields CDR1 SGHRS and CDR2 YFSETQ. The CDR3 extends over 17 amino acids. The CDR3 loop is CASSAGQGAGYNSPLHF. Written as DNA, the CDR3 is TGCGCCAGCAGCGCGGGACAGGGGGCCGGCTATAATTCACCCCTCCACTTT.

The chain combines TRBV5-5 with TRBJ2-7, with 8 bases matching TRBD1. CDR3 length: 14 residues. J gave up 4 bases and V 2 bases, and 5 bases lay outside the gene matches. Germline V lookup: CDR1 SGHKS, CDR2 YYEKEE (reference sequence). This CDR3 reads CASSFGRGRYEQYF. The CDR3 nucleotides read TGTGCCAGCAGCTTTGGCAGGGGGCGGTACGAGCAGTACTTC.

The chain links TRBV7-2 to TRBJ1-2; 7 nucleotides align to TRBD1. Germline V gene data show CDR1 as SGHTA and CDR2 as FQGNSA. The ends lost 3 bases at V and 4 bases at J; junction bases unmatched: 8. The CDR3 is made up of 15 amino acids. This CDR3 reads CASSFDGGQFYGYTF. The CDR3 DNA sequence: TGTGCCAGCAGCTTCGATGGGGGACAGTTCTATGGCTACACCTTC. Supplemented by reference TRBV7-2 and TRBJ1-2, the full variable domain reads GAGVSQSPSNKVTEKGKDVELRCDPISGHTALYWYRQSLGQGLEFLIYFQGNSAPDKSGLPSDRFSAERTGGSVSTLTIQRTQQEDSAVYLCASSFDGGQFYGYTFGSGTRLTVV.

The genes are TRBV30 and TRBJ2-7, with D perhaps TRBD2 (5 bases). The length of the CDR3 is 14 residues. Per the germline V gene, CDR1 is GTSNPN and CDR2 is SVGIG (reference sequence). Deletions cut 2 bases from V and 6 bases from J, with 17 bases between. This CDR3 reads CAWSLLRGGVEQYF. The CDR3 bases are TGTGCCTGGAGTCTCCTGAGAGGAGGTGTCGAGCAGTACTTC. Full variable domain (rest looked up from reference TRBV30 and TRBJ2-7): SQTIHQWPATLVQPVGSPLSLECTVEGTSNPNLYWYRQAAGRGLQLLFYSVGIGQISSEVPQNLSASRPQDRQFILSSKKLLLSDSGFYLCAWSLLRGGVEQYFGPGTRLTVT.